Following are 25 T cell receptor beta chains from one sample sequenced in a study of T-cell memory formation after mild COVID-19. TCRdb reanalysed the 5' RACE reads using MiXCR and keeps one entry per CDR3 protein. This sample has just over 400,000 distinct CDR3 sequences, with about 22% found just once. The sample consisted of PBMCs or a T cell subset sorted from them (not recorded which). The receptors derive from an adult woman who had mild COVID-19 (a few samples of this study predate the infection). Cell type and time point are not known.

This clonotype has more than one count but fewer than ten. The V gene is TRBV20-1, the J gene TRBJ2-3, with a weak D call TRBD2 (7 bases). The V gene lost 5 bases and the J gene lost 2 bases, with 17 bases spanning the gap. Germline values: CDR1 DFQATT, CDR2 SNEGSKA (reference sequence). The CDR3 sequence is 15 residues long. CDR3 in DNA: TGCAGTGCTTGCGTCGCGGGGGCCTACACAGATACGCAGTATTTT. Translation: CSACVAGAYTDTQYF.

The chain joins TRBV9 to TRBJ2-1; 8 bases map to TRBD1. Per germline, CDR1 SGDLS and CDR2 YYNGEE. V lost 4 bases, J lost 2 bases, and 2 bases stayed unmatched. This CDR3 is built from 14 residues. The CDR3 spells CASSKGQAYNEQFF. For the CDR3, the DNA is TGTGCCAGCAGCAAGGGACAGGCCTACAATGAGCAGTTCTTC.

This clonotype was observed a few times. In DNA, the CDR3 is TGTGCCAGCAGCCATCGGGACAGACTTACAGAGGATGGCTACACCTTC. This translates into CASSHRDRLTEDGYTF. The chain links TRBV4-2 to TRBJ1-2; TRBD1 matches 7 bases. V was clipped by 3 bases and J by 6 bases; unmatched bases: 13. Per the germline V gene, CDR1 is LGHNA and CDR2 is YNFKEQ. The CDR3 extends over 16 amino acids.

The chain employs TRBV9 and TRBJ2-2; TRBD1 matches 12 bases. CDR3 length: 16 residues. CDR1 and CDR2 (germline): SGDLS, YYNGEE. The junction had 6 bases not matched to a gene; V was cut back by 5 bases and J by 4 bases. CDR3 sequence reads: CASRTGQGAGTGELFF. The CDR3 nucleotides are TGTGCCAGCAGGACGGGACAGGGGGCAGGCACCGGGGAGCTGTTTTTT.

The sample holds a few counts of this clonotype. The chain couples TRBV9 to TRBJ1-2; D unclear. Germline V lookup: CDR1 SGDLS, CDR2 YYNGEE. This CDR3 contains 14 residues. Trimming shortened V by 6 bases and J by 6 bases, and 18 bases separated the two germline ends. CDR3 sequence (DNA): TGTGCCAGCACCCCTCGGCTGGAGCCCCATGGCTACACCTTC. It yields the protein CASTPRLEPHGYTF.

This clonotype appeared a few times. DNA for the CDR3: TGTGCCAGCAGCTTAGGCTCGGCAGCCCAAGAGACCCAGTACTTC. Translating it yields CASSLGSAAQETQYF. This sequence joins TRBV7-2 and TRBJ2-5; no clear D gene. V lost 1 base and J 1 base, leaving 10 bases between the germline ends. CDR3 length: 15 amino acids. Per germline, CDR1 SGHTA and CDR2 FQGNSA.

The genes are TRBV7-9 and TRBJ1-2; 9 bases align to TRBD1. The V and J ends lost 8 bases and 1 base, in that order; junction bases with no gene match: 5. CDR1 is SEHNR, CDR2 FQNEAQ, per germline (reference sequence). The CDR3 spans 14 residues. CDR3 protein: CASSGTGFNYGYTF. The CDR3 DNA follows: TGTGCCAGCTCCGGGACAGGGTTTAACTATGGCTACACCTTC.

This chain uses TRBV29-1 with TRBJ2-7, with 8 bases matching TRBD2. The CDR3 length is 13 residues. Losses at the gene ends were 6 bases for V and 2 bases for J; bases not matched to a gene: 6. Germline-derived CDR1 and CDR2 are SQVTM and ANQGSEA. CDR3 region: CSVDSGTPYEQYF. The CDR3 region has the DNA TGCAGCGTCGATAGCGGGACCCCCTACGAGCAGTACTTC.

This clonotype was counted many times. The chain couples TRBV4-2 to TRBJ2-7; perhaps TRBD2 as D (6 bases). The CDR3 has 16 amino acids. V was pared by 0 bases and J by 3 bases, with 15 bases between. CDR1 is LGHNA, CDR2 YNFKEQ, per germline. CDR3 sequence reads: CASSQDRRGRYYEQYF. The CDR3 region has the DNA TGTGCCAGCAGCCAAGATAGGAGGGGCCGTTACTACGAGCAGTACTTC.

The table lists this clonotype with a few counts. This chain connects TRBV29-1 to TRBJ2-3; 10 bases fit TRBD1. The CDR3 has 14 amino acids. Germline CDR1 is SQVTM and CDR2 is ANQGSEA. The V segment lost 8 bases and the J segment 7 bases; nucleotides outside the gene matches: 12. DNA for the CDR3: TGCAGCTTCCCCGGGACAGGGGCCTTAAATACGCAGTATTTT. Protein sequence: CSFPGTGALNTQYF.

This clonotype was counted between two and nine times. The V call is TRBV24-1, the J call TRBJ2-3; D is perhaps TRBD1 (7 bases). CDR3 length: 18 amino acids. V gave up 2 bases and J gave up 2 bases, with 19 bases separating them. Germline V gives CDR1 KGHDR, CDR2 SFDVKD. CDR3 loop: CATSDSILRDRYTDTQYF. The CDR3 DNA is TGTGCCACCAGTGATTCCATTTTGCGGGACAGATACACAGATACGCAGTATTTT.

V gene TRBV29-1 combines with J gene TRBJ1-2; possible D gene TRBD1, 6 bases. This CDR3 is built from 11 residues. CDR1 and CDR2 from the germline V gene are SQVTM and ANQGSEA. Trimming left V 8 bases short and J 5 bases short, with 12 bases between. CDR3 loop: CSISRGYGYTF. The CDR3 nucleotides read TGCAGCATATCAAGGGGGTATGGCTACACCTTC.

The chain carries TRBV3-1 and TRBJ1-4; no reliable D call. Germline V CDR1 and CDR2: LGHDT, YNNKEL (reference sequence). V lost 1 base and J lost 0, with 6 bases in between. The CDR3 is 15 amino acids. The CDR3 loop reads CASSQVKATNEKLFF. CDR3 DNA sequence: TGTGCCAGCAGCCAAGTCAAGGCAACTAATGAAAAACTGTTTTTT.

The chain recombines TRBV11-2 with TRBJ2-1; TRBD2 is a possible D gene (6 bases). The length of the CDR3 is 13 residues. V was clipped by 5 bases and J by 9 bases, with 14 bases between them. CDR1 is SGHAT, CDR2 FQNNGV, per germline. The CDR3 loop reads CASSSRGTTEQFF. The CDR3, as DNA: TGTGCCAGCAGCAGCCGGGGGACGACTGAGCAGTTCTTC.

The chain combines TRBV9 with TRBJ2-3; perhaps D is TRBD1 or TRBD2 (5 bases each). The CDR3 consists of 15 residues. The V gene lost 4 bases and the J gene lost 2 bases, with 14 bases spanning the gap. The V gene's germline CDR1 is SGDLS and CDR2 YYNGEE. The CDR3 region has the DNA TGTGCCAGCAGCCCCGGGACCATTAACACAGATACGCAGTATTTT. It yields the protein CASSPGTINTDTQYF.

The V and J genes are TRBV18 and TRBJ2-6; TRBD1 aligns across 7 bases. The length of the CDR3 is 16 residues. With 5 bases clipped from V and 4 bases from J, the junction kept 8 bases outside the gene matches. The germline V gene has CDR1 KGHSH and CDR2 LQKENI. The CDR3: CASSEDRFGGANVLTF. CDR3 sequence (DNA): TGTGCCAGCTCAGAGGACAGGTTCGGGGGGGCCAACGTCCTGACTTTC.

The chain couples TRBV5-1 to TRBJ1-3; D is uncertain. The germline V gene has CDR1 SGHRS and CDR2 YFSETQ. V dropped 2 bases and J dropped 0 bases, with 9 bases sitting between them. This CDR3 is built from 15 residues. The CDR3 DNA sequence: TGCGCCAGCAGCTTTGCGGCTAGCTCTGGAAACACCATATATTTT. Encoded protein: CASSFAASSGNTIYF.

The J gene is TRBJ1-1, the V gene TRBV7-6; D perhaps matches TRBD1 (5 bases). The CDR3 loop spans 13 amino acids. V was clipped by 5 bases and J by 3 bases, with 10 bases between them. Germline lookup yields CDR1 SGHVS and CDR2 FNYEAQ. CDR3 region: CASSTTDYTEAFF. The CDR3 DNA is TGTGCCAGCAGCACGACAGATTACACTGAAGCTTTCTTT.

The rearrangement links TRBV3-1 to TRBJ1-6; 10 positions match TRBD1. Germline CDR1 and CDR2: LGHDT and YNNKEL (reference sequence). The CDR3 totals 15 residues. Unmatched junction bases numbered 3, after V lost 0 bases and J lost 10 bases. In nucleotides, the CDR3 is TGTGCCAGCAGCCAAGATTGGACAGGGGGGTCACCCCTCCACTTT. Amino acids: CASSQDWTGGSPLHF.

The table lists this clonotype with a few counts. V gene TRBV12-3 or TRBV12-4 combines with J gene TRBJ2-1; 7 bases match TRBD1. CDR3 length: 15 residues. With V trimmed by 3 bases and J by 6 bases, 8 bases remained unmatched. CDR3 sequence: CASSFAPTGVNEQFF. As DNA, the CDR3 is TGTGCCAGCAGTTTCGCCCCAACAGGGGTCAATGAGCAGTTCTTC.

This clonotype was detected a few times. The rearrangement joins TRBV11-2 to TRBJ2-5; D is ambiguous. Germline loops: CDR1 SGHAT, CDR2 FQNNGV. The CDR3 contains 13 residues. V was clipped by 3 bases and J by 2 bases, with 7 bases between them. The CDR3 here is CASSFLLQETQYF. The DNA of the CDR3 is TGTGCCAGCAGCTTCTTGCTGCAAGAGACCCAGTACTTC.

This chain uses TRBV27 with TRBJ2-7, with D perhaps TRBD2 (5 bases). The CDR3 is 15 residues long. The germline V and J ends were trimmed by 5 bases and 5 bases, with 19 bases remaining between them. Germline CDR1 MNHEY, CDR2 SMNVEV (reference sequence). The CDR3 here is CASSLARSGFHEQYF. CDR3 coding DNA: TGTGCCAGCAGTCTCGCCCGATCGGGGTTCCACGAGCAGTACTTC.

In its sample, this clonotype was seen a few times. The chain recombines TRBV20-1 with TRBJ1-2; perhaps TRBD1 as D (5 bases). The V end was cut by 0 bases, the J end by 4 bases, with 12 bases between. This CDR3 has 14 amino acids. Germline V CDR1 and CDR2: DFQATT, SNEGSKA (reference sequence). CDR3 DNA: TGCAGTGCTAGAGACTATGGACACCGCTATGGCTACACCTTC. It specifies CSARDYGHRYGYTF.

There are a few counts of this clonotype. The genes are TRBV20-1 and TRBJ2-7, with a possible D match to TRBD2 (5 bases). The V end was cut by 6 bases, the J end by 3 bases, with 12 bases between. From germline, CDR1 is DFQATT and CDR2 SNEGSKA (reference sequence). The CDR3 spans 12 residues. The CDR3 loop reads CSAGATNYEQYF. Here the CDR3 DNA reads TGCAGTGCGGGAGCTACGAACTACGAGCAGTACTTC.

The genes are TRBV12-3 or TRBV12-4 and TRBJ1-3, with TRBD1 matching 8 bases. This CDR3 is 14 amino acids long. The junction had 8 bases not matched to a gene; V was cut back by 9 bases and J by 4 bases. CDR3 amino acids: CARSRDRRGNTIYF. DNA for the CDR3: TGTGCCAGATCCCGGGACAGGAGGGGAAACACCATATATTTT.